This TCR beta chain was identified during a study of T cell responses to AZD1222 COVID-19 vaccine (dated by TCRdb to 2020 to 2023). Study-level background: TCR sequencing covered some 240 trial participants: 200 to 210 given two doses of AZD1222 and approximately 26 given two doses of MenACWY control vaccine. Enrollment into the trials was organized by age into subgroups of 18-55, 56-69 and 70-plus years, and those subgroups contained roughly 150, 30 and 60 TCR-sequenced participants, respectively.

The CDR3 regions of human TCRbeta chains were subjected to immunosequencing. The authors' analysis ran thus. Repertoire TCRs were matched against a reference library of SARS-CoV-2-specific TCRs generated with the MIRA antigen-specificity platform. Breadth was defined as the fraction of unique TCRs that were SARS-CoV-2-associated, and depth was defined as the fraction of total T cells that were SARS-CoV-2-associated. Using the MIRA data, every spike-specific TCR was mapped to the spike region that the TCR reacted to and assigned to either a CD4 or a CD8 class. Log10-transformed breadth and depth values were compared by one-way ANOVA with Sidak's multiple comparisons tests. TCRdb obtained this table from immuneACCESS and retained in-frame rearrangements with V and J assigned. These tables miss some clones; where compared with another copy, unresolved V genes account for less than half of the shortfall, and the remainder is unexplained. The DNA was the basis for D and trimming; V, J and clone size are from that table. In this sample the table shows about 120,000 clones, roughly 90% of which occur a single time. About 16% of the sample is in the top ten clones.

Points on this clone: Its antigen remains unidentified. No clone much larger than this one lies a single base away; base qualities are absent.

What the study reported, not specific to this receptor: In the small 56-69-year group, the increase in depth fell short of significance, most likely because of low power. After two AZD1222 doses, spike-specific TCR breadth and depth were significantly higher than at day 0 and than in MenACWY recipients. Reportedly, close to half of the unique spike-specific TCRs recognized epitopes lying outside the regions that are mutated in the B.1.351 and B.1.1.7 variants. Because no samples from the day 14 peak response were available, repertoires could be characterized only after the peak T cell response. Most participants were white British and females outnumbered males, and the authors suggested that clonal diversity may have been underestimated. The whole spike protein was spanned by vaccine-associated CD4 TCRs, and dominant responses were seen in regions 160-218 and 743-854. Conclusions about previously exposed vaccinees are limited because only six or seven AZD1222 recipients were SARS-CoV-2 seropositive at baseline.

Sequences SGHDT (CDR1) and YYEEEE (CDR2) are obtained from the germline V gene. V and J are truncated by 4 bases and 6 bases respectively, leaving an intervening sequence of 8 bases. There are 12 amino acids in the CDR3, from cysteine to phenylalanine inclusive. Only the CDR3 part of the read is kept: 36 bases, read in frame from the first base. The sample's time point label, in plain terms: about 28 days (+/-7) after the second vaccine dose. AZD1222 recipients whose second dose came at about 4 weeks and those whose second dose came at about 12 weeks were combined into one group, since spike-specific TCR depth and breadth did not differ between the two schedules. Samples from vaccinated people were obtained from the UK trials COV001 and COV002, which included a single-blind randomized controlled phase 2/3 trial of AZD1222 (ChAdOx1 nCoV-19) in healthy adults. For TCRbeta chain sequencing, PBMC samples were collected from trial participants at day 0 and at day 28 after the second dose.

The chain was built from TRBV5-6 and TRBJ1-3, with the D gene not confidently named. This TCR was sampled from an adult who received the AZD1222 COVID-19 vaccine. Here the sequenced sample was peripheral blood, taken 28 days after the second AZD1222 dose. The nucleotide sequence reads TGTGCCAGCAGCCTATTTGAAAACACCATATATTTT. Its coded protein is CASSLFENTIYF.